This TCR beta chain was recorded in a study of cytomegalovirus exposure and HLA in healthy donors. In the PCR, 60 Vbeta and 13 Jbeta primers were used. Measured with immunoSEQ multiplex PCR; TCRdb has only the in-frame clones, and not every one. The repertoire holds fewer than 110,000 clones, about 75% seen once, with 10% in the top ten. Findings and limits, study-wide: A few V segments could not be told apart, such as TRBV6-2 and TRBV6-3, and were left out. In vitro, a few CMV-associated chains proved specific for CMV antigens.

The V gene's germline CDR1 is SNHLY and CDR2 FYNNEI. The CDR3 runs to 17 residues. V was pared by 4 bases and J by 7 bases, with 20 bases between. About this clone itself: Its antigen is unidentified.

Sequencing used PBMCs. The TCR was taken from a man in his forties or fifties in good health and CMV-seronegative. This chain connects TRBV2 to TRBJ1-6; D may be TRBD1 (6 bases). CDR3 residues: CASSVGVWGRKNSPLHF. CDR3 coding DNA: TGTGCCAGCAGTGTAGGTGTTTGGGGGCGTAAAAATTCACCCCTCCACTTT.